This is a list of T cell receptor beta chains from one sample in a study of T cell repertoires in cytomegalovirus infection. From the reads, TCRdb called clonotypes with MiXCR, one entry per CDR3 protein. The sample has some 170,000 distinct CDR3 sequences, approximately 18% seen once; the top ten hold approximately 26%. Material for sequencing was CD8+ T cells from PBMCs. The receptors derive from a human donor in good health (CMV status not recorded). Some clones in this sample may be carry-over from other donors' samples. Both conserved end residues are part of each CDR3. The D gene is left open where the match is weak. Clone size is given for some rows only: seen once, a few or many times, or a class if the clone is expanded.

abundance: few; j_gene: TRBJ2-2; v_gene: TRBV7-2; d_gene: TRBD2; CDR3nt: TGTGCCAGCAGCCCAAGACTAGCGGGGACGACCGGGGAGCTGTTTTTT; CDR3aa: CASSPRLAGTTGELFF
abundance: few; j_gene: TRBJ2-1; v_gene: TRBV20-1; d_gene: NA; CDR3nt: TGCAGTGCTAGAGATCTTTCGGGGGCCCCCAGCAATGAGCAGTTCTTC; CDR3aa: CSARDLSGAPSNEQFF
abundance: few; j_gene: TRBJ2-7; v_gene: TRBV4-1; d_gene: NA; CDR3nt: TGCGCCAGCAGCCAAGGAGAGACTTACTACGAGCAGTACTTC; CDR3aa: CASSQGETYYEQYF
abundance: once; j_gene: TRBJ2-3; v_gene: TRBV7-9; d_gene: TRBD2; CDR3nt: TGTGCCAGCAGCCCGACTAGCGGGGGGTCCACAGATACGCAGTATTTT; CDR3aa: CASSPTSGGSTDTQYF
abundance: many; j_gene: TRBJ2-7; v_gene: TRBV7-2; d_gene: NA; CDR3nt: TGTGCCAGCAGCTTACTCGGGGTTGGCGACGAGCAGTACTTC; CDR3aa: CASSLLGVGDEQYF
abundance: NA; j_gene: TRBJ2-5; v_gene: TRBV28; d_gene: TRBD2; CDR3nt: TGTGCCAGCACTCTCGGGCTAGCGGGTCCCGCCCGGGAAGAGACCCAGTACTTC; CDR3aa: CASTLGLAGPAREETQYF
abundance: NA; j_gene: TRBJ1-1; v_gene: TRBV7-2; d_gene: TRBD1; CDR3nt: TGTGCCAGCAGCCCCACGACAGGGCTGAACACTGAAGCTTTCTTT; CDR3aa: CASSPTTGLNTEAFF
abundance: NA; j_gene: TRBJ2-2; v_gene: TRBV7-6; d_gene: NA; CDR3nt: TGTGCCAGCAGCTTAGGATGGGGGGCGAACACCGGGGAGCTGTTTTTT; CDR3aa: CASSLGWGANTGELFF
abundance: NA; j_gene: TRBJ2-3; v_gene: TRBV12-3/TRBV12-4; d_gene: NA; CDR3nt: TGTGCCAGCAGCCCAGGGGTGTACGGCACAGATACGCAGTATTTT; CDR3aa: CASSPGVYGTDTQYF
abundance: few; j_gene: TRBJ1-1; v_gene: TRBV28; d_gene: NA; CDR3nt: TGTGCCAGCACGCCTGGATTCTCGAGTTCCGAAGCTTTCTTT; CDR3aa: CASTPGFSSSEAFF
abundance: few; j_gene: TRBJ1-5; v_gene: TRBV7-2; d_gene: TRBD1; CDR3nt: TGTGCCAGCAGCCGCCGGGACAGCCCAAATCAGCCCCAGCATTTT; CDR3aa: CASSRRDSPNQPQHF
abundance: few; j_gene: TRBJ2-7; v_gene: TRBV7-2; d_gene: TRBD1; CDR3nt: TGTGCCAGCAGCTTCCGGGACAGTAGAGTCTACGAGCAGTACTTC; CDR3aa: CASSFRDSRVYEQYF
abundance: few; j_gene: TRBJ2-7; v_gene: TRBV2; d_gene: NA; CDR3nt: TGTGCCAGCAGTGCTGGGGAAGGGACGGCCTCCTACGAGCAGTACTTC; CDR3aa: CASSAGEGTASYEQYF
abundance: few; j_gene: TRBJ1-1; v_gene: TRBV28; d_gene: TRBD1; CDR3nt: TGTGCCAGCAGCCCTGACAGGGGACCCACTGAAGCTTTCTTT; CDR3aa: CASSPDRGPTEAFF
abundance: few; j_gene: TRBJ1-1; v_gene: TRBV29-1; d_gene: NA; CDR3nt: TGCAGCGTTGATATGAACACTGAAGCTTTCTTT; CDR3aa: CSVDMNTEAFF
abundance: NA; j_gene: TRBJ1-4; v_gene: TRBV7-9; d_gene: NA; CDR3nt: TGTGCCATCAGCTTAGCGGACCGGTATGAAAAACTGTTTTTT; CDR3aa: CAISLADRYEKLFF
abundance: NA; j_gene: TRBJ1-4; v_gene: TRBV7-2; d_gene: NA; CDR3nt: TGTGCCAGCAGCTCGCTCCGGGGAATTAATGAAAAACTGTTTTTT; CDR3aa: CASSSLRGINEKLFF
abundance: NA; j_gene: TRBJ1-5; v_gene: TRBV19; d_gene: NA; CDR3nt: TGTGCCAGTAGTATACCAGGGGACTCCAGCAATCAGCCCCAGCATTTT; CDR3aa: CASSIPGDSSNQPQHF